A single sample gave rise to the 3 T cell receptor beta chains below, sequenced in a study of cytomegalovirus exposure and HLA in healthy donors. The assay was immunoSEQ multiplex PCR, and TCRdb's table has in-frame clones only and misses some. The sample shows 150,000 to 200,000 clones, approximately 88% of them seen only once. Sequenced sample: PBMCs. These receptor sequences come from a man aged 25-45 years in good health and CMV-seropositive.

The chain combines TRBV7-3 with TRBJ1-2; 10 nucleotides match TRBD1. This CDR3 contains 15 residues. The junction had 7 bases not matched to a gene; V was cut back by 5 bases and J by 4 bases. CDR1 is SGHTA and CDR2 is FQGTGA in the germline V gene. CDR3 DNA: TGTGCCAGCAGCAAGGGGGACAGGGGATCCTATGGCTACACCTTC. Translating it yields CASSKGDRGSYGYTF.

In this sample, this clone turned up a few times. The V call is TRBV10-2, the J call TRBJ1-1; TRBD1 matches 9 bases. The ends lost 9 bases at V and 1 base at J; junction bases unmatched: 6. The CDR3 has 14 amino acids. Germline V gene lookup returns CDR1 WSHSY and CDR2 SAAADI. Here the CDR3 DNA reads TGCGCCAGTATGGGACAGGGAAAGAACACTGAAGCTTTCTTT. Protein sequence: CASMGQGKNTEAFF.

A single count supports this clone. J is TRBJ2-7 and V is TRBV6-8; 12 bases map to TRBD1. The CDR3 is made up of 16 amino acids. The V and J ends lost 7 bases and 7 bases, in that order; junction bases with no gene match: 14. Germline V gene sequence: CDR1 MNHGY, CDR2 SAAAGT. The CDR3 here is CASTSRRGQGAREQYF. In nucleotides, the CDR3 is TGTGCCAGCACATCGAGAAGGGGACAGGGGGCGCGGGAGCAGTACTTC.